This T cell receptor (beta chain) was documented in a study of OX40 agonist ivuxolimab in advanced cancers. Study information: Treatment received earlier with anti-PD-1, anti-PD-L1 or anti-CTLA-4 agents was allowed, and more than 35% had some. Study observations and caveats: In CD8+ T cells, expanded clones were on average more numerous than in CD4+.

Sequencing used immunoSEQ multiplex PCR; TCRdb keeps in-frame clones, though not all of them. The sample has 73,000 or so clones; around 86% are singletons. The study sampled blood at baseline, cycle 4 day 1, and cycle 7 day 1. The CDR3 is made up of 18 amino acids. The ends lost 0 bases at V and 1 base at J; junction bases unmatched: 8. The germline V gene encodes CDR1 MGHRA and CDR2 YSYEKL. With respect to this clone: The antigen remains unidentified.

The V and J genes are TRBV4-1 and TRBJ2-2; 7 nucleotides match TRBD2. This TCR came from an adult with an advanced solid tumor such as melanoma, head and neck, liver or kidney cancer. This sample comprised CD4+ or CD8+ T cells sorted from blood, obtained in a trial of the OX40 agonist ivuxolimab. DNA for the CDR3: TGCGCCAGCAGCCAAGATCGGGGCGGCGGGGGGAACACCGGGGAGCTGTTTTTT. It encodes CASSQDRGGGGNTGELFF.